This paragraph covers one TCR beta chain sequence. Antigen specificity is unknown. This sample was taken from a study of CD8+CD57+ T cells in acquired aplastic anemia. The use of genomic DNA as template underpinned the TCR beta VDJ and CDR3 profiling. A single record per CDR3 protein comes from TCRdb applying MiXCR to the reads. The table includes more than 150,000 distinct CDR3 sequences, 64% detected once. Germline V gene lookup returns CDR1 LNHDA and CDR2 SQIVND (reference sequence). With 1 base removed from V and 1 base from J, the gap between germline ends came to 10 bases. The CDR3 contains 15 residues. Study-wide points: There were about 27 CD8+ CDR3 sequences that occurred in both patients and controls. Levels of CD8+ Simpson's diversity were not significantly distinct in patients versus controls.

The sequence was collected from a human donor with severe aplastic anemia or a healthy control (not recorded which). The rearrangement joins TRBV19 to TRBJ2-5, with D unresolved. Sequencing was done on a sample of sorted CD4+, CD8+, or CD8+CD57+ T cells (not recorded which) from PBMCs. The CDR3 DNA follows: TGTGCCAGTAGTATAGGCACATCAACCCAAGAGACCCAGTACTTC. The encoded protein is CASSIGTSTQETQYF.